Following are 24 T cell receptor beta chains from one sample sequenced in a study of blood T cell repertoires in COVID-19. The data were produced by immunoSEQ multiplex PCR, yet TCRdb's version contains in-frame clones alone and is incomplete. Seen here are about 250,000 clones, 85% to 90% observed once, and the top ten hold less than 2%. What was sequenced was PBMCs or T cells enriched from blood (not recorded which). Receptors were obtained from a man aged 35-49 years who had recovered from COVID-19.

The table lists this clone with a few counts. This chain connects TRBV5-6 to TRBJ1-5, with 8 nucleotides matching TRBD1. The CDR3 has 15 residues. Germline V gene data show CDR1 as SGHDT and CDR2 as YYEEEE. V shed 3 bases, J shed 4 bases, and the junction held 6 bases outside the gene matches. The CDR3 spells CASSWDRLLNQPQHF. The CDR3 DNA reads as TGTGCCAGCAGCTGGGACAGGCTTCTTAATCAGCCCCAGCATTTT.

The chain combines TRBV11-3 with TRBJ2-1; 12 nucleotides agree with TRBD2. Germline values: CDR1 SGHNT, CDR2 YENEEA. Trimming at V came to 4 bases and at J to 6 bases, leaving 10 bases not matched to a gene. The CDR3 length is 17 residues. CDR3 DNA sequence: TGTGCCAGCAGCTACGGGGTTCTAGCGGGAGGGTTCAATGAGCAGTTCTTC. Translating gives CASSYGVLAGGFNEQFF. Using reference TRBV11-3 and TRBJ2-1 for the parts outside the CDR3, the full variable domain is EAGVVQSPRYKIIEKKQPVAFWCNPISGHNTLYWYLQNLGQGPELLIRYENEEAVDDSQLPKDRFSAERLKGVDSTLKIQPAELGDSAVYLCASSYGVLAGGFNEQFFGPGTRLTVL.

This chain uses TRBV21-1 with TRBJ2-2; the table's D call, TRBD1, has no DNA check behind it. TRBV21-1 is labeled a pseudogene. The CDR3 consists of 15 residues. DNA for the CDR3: TGTGCCAGCAGCAAAGCCTACAGGGGGACCGGGGAGCTGTTTTTT. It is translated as CASSKAYRGTGELFF.

The DNA for the CDR3 is TGTGCCTTGGACAGGGCGGCTAATCAGCCCCAGCATTTT. Translated: CALDRAANQPQHF. The V call is TRBV30, the J call TRBJ1-5, with TRBD1 identical over 8 bases. The germline V gene has CDR1 GTSNPN and CDR2 SVGIG (reference sequence). The V segment lost 7 bases and the J segment 4 bases; nucleotides outside the gene matches: 6. The CDR3 covers 13 residues. Full variable domain (remainder filled in from reference TRBV30 and TRBJ1-5): SQTIHQWPATLVQPVGSPLSLECTVEGTSNPNLYWYRQAAGRGLQLLFYSVGIGQISSEVPQNLSASRPQDRQFILSSKKLLLSDSGFYLCALDRAANQPQHFGDGTRLSIL.

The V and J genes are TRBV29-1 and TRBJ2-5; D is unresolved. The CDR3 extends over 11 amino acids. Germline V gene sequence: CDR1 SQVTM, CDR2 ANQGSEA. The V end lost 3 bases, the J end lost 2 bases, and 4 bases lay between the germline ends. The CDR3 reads CSVDVQETQYF. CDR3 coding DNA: TGCAGCGTTGACGTGCAAGAGACCCAGTACTTC.

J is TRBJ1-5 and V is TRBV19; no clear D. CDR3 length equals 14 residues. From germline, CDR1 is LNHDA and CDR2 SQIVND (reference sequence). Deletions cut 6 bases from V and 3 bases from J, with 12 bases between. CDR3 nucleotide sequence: TGTGCCAGTAGCATCAGCCGGGACAATCAGCCCCAGCATTTT. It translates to CASSISRDNQPQHF.

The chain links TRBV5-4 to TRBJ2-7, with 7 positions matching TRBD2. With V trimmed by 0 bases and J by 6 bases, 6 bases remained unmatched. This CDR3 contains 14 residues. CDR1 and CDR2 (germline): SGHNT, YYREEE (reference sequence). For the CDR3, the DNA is TGTGCCAGCAGCTTGGATGGGAGGGCTGTCGAGCAGTACTTC. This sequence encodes CASSLDGRAVEQYF.

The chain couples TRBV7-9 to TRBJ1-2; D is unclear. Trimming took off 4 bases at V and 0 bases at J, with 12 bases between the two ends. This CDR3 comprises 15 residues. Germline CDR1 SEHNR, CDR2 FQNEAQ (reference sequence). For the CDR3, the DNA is TGTGCCAGCAGCTCCTCCGCGGGTCCTAACTATGGCTACACCTTC. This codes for CASSSSAGPNYGYTF.

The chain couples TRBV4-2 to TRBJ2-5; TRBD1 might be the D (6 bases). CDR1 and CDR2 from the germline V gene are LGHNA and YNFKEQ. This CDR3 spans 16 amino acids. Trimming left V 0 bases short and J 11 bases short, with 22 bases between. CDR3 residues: CASSQESSSGQGNQYF. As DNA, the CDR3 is TGTGCCAGCAGCCAAGAGTCTTCTTCCGGGCAGGGGAATCAGTACTTC.

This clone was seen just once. The CDR3 loop reads CASSPGGGREQYF. The CDR3 DNA reads as TGTGCCAGCAGCCCAGGCGGAGGCCGCGAGCAGTACTTC. The chain joins TRBV3-1 (or the pseudogene TRBV3-2) to TRBJ2-7; TRBD2 is a possible D gene (5 bases). The V gene lost 4 bases and the J gene lost 6 bases, with 13 bases spanning the gap. CDR3 length equals 13 residues. The V gene's germline CDR1 is LGHDT and CDR2 YNNKEL (reference sequence).

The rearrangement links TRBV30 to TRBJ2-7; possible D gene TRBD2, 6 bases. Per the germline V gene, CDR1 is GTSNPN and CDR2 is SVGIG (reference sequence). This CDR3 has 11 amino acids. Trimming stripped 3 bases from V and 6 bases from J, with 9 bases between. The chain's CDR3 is CAWRGGGEQYF. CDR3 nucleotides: TGTGCCTGGAGGGGGGGAGGCGAGCAGTACTTC.

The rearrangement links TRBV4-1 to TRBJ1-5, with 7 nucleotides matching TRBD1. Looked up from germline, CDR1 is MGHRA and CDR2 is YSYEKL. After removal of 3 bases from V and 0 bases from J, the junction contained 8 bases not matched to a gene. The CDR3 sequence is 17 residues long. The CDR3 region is CASSHPGGTYSNQPQHF. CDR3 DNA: TGCGCCAGCAGCCACCCAGGGGGTACCTATAGCAATCAGCCCCAGCATTTT.

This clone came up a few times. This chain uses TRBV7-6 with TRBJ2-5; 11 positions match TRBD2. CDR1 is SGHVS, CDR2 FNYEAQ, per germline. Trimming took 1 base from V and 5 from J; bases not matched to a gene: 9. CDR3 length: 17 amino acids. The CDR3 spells CASSLVVTSGSLETQYF. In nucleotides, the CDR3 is TGTGCCAGCAGCTTAGTTGTCACTAGCGGGAGTCTTGAGACCCAGTACTTC.

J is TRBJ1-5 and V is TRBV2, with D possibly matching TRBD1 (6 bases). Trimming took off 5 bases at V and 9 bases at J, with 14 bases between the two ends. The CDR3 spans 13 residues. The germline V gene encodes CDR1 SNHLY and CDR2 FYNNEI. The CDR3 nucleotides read TGTGCCAGCAGTAACAGGGTTTGGTGGCCCCAGCATTTT. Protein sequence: CASSNRVWWPQHF.

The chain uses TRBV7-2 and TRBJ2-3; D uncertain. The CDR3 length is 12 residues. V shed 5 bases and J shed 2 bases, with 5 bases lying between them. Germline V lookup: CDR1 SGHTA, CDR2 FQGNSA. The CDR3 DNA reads TGTGCCAGCAGCCAATCCACAGATACGCAGTATTTT. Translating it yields CASSQSTDTQYF.

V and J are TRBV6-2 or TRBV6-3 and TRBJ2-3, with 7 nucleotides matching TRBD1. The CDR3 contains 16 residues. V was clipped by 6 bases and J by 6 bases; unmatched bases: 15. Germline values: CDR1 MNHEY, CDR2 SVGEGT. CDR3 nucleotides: TGTGCCAGCAGCCACCTCGACAGGGTAGGGGATGATACGCAGTATTTT. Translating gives CASSHLDRVGDDTQYF.

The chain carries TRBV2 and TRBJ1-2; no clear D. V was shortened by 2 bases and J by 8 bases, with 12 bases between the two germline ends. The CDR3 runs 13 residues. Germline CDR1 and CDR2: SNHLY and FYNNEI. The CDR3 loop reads CASSELPEEGYTF. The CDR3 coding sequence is TGTGCCAGCAGTGAACTGCCTGAGGAGGGCTACACCTTC.

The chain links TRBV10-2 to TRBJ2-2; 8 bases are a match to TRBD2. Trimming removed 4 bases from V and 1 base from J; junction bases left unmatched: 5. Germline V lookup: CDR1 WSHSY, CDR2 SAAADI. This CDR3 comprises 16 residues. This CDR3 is CASSGKSGRNTGELFF. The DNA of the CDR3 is TGCGCCAGCAGTGGAAAAAGCGGGAGGAACACCGGGGAGCTGTTTTTT.

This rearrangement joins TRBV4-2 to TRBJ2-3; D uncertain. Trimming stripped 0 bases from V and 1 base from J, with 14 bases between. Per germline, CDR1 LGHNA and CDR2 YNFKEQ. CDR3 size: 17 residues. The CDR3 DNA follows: TGTGCCAGCAGCCAAGACCGGGTCGGGTCGCGCACAGATACGCAGTATTTT. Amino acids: CASSQDRVGSRTDTQYF.

CDR3 protein: CASSKQGDQETQYF. The CDR3, as DNA: TGCGCCAGCAGCAAACAGGGGGACCAAGAGACCCAGTACTTC. This chain links TRBV5-1 with TRBJ2-5, with 8 bases lining up with TRBD1. The CDR3 extends over 14 amino acids. The trim removed 4 bases at V and 0 bases at J, leaving 2 bases unmatched. Germline CDR1 reads SGHRS; CDR2 reads YFSETQ.

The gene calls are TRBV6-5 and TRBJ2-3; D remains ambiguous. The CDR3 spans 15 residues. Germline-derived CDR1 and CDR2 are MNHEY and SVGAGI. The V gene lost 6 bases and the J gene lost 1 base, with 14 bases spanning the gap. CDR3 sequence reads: CASSSRSLRTDTQYF. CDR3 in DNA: TGTGCCAGCAGCTCTAGGAGTCTGCGCACAGATACGCAGTATTTT.

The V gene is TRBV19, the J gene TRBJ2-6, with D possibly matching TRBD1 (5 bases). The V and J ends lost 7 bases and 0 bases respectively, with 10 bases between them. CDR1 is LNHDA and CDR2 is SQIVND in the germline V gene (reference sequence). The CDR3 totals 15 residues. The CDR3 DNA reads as TGTGCCAGTACCCCGACAGTCTCTGGGGCCAACGTCCTGACTTTC. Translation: CASTPTVSGANVLTF. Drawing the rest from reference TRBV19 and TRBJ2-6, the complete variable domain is DGGITQSPKYLFRKEGQNVTLSCEQNLNHDAMYWYRQDPGQGLRLIYYSQIVNDFQKGDIAEGYSVSREKKESFPLTVTSAQKNPTAFYLCASTPTVSGANVLTFGAGSRLTVL.

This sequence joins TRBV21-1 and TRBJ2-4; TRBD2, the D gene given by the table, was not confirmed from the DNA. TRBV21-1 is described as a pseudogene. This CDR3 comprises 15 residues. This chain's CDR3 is CASSKRREIQNIQYF. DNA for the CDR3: TGTGCCAGCAGCAAACGAAGGGAGATCCAAAACATTCAGTACTTC.

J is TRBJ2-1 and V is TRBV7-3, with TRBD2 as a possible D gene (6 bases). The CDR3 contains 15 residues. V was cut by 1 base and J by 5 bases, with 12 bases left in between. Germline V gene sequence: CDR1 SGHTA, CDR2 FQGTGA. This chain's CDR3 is CASSLMGSGHNEQFF. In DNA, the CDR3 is TGTGCCAGCAGCTTAATGGGTAGCGGACACAATGAGCAGTTCTTC.